This T cell receptor (beta chain) is drawn from a study of T cell responses to AZD1222 COVID-19 vaccine. Notes on the study in general: Researchers report vaccine-associated CD4 TCRs spanning spike, with dominance at 160-218 and 743-854. Seropositivity was recorded at baseline in only six AZD1222 recipients. Breadth and depth of Spike-specific TCRs rose after two AZD1222 doses. Donors were mostly white British, more females; clonal diversity possibly underestimated.

TCRdb's copy holds only in-frame clones and misses some; the assay was immunoSEQ multiplex PCR. Of about 130,000 clones listed, approximately 90% were seen once; the top ten hold around a tenth. Germline V gene sequence: CDR1 LNHDA, CDR2 SQIVND (reference sequence). Trimming at V came to 4 bases and at J to 4 bases, leaving 3 bases not matched to a gene. The CDR3 is 14 amino acids. Notes on this clone: The antigen is undetermined.

The sample consisted of peripheral blood, taken 28 days after the second AZD1222 dose. The TCR comes from an adult who received the AZD1222 COVID-19 vaccine. The V and J genes are TRBV19 and TRBJ1-5, with TRBD1 matching 8 bases. As DNA, the CDR3 is TGTGCCAGTAGTACGGGACAGGTGAATCAGCCCCAGCATTTT. Encoded protein: CASSTGQVNQPQHF. The variable domain in full, completed from reference TRBV19 and TRBJ1-5, reads DGGITQSPKYLFRKEGQNVTLSCEQNLNHDAMYWYRQDPGQGLRLIYYSQIVNDFQKGDIAEGYSVSREKKESFPLTVTSAQKNPTAFYLCASSTGQVNQPQHFGDGTRLSIL.